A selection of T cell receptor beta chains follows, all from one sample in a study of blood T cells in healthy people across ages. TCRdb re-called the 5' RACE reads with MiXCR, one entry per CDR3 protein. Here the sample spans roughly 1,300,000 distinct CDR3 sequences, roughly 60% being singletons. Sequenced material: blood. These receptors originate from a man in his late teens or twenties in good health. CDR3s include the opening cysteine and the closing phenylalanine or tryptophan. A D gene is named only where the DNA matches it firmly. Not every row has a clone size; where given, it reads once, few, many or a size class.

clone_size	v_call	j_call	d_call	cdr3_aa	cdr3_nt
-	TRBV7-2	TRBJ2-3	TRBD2	CASSFSGGHTDTQYF	TGTGCCAGCAGCTTTAGCGGGGGGCACACAGATACGCAGTATTTT
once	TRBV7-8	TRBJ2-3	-	CASSSPGGVRADTQYF	TGTGCCAGCAGCTCCCCTGGCGGGGTTCGCGCAGATACGCAGTATTTT
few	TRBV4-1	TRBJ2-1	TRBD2	CASSPGLAGANEQFF	TGCGCCAGCAGCCCGGGACTAGCGGGGGCCAATGAGCAGTTCTTC
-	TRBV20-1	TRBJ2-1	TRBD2	CSARWREGINEQFF	TGCAGTGCCAGGTGGCGGGAGGGAATAAATGAGCAGTTCTTC
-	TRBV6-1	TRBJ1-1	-	CASRTEDRGKAFF	TGTGCCAGCAGGACGGAGGATCGAGGAAAAGCTTTCTTT
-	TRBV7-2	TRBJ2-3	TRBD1	CASSHQGANTDTQYF	TGTGCCAGCAGTCATCAGGGGGCCAACACAGATACGCAGTATTTT
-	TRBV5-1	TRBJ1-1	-	CASSPIPREEAFF	TGCGCCAGCAGCCCTATCCCCAGGGAAGAAGCTTTCTTT
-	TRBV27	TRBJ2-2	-	CASSGSMGRELFF	TGTGCCAGCTCTGGATCAATGGGGCGGGAGCTGTTTTTT
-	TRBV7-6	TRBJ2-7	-	CASSLTLTGWEGAYEQYF	TGTGCCAGCAGCTTAACCCTTACAGGGTGGGAAGGTGCCTACGAGCAGTACTTC
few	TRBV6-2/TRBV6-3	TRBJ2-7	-	CASSYRANEQYF	TGTGCCAGCAGTTACAGGGCAAACGAGCAGTACTTC
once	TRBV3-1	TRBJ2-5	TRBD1	CASSYTDRVETQYF	TGTGCCAGCAGCTATACGGACAGGGTCGAGACCCAGTACTTC
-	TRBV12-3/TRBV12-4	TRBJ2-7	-	CASSPQSNYEQYF	TGTGCCAGCAGCCCACAGAGTAACTACGAGCAGTACTTC
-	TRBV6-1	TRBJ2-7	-	CASETGHTTKTYEQYF	TGTGCCAGCGAGACAGGTCATACTACAAAAACCTACGAGCAGTACTTC
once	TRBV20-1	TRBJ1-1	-	CSAGRDTEAFF	TGCAGTGCTGGGAGGGACACTGAAGCTTTCTTT
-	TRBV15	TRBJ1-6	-	CATSRDEGDSPLHF	TGTGCCACCAGCAGAGATGAGGGGGACTCACCCCTCCACTTT
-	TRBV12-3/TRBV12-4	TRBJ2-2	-	CAAGETGGELFF	TGTGCCGCAGGGGAGACAGGCGGGGAGCTGTTTTTT